This entry describes one TCR beta chain. The antigen is unknown. The assay was immunoSEQ multiplex PCR, and TCRdb's table has in-frame clones only and misses some. Of roughly 7,000 clones in the sample, roughly 80% are singletons; the top ten hold 25% to 35%. This sample stems from a study of circulating tumor DNA in untreated peripheral T-cell lymphoma. The tumor tissue sample was taken at baseline before any treatment. The V gene's germline CDR1 is MNHGY and CDR2 SAAAGT. The J segment lost 4 bases and the V segment lost 6 bases, leaving 5 bases of the junction unmatched. CDR3 length: 13 amino acids. Study-level points and caveats: In approximately 78% of patients, tumor-specific clonotypes were identified.

The clonotype comes from a human donor with peripheral T-cell lymphoma. The chain carries TRBV6-8 and TRBJ1-2; 7 bases fit TRBD1. The material sequenced was tumor tissue. CDR3 sequence: CASRTGTVYGYTF. In nucleotides, the CDR3 is TGTGCCAGCAGAACCGGGACAGTCTATGGCTACACCTTC.